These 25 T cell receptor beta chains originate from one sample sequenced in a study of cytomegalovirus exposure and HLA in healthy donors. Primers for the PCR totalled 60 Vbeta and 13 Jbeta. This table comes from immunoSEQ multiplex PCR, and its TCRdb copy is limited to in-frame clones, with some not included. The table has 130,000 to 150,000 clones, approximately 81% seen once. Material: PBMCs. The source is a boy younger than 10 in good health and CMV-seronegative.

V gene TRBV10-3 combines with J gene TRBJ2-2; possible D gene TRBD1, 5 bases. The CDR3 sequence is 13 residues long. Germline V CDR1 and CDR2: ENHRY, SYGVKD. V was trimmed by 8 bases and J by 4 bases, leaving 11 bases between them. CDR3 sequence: CAIVAGSTGELFF. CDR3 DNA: TGTGCCATCGTAGCAGGGTCCACCGGGGAGCTGTTTTTT.

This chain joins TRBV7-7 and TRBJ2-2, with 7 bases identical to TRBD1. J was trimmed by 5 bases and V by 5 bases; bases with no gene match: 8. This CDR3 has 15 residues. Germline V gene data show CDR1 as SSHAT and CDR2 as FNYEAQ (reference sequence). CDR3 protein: CASSARYRGTGELFF. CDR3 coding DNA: TGTGCCAGCAGCGCGAGATACAGGGGTACCGGGGAGCTGTTTTTT.

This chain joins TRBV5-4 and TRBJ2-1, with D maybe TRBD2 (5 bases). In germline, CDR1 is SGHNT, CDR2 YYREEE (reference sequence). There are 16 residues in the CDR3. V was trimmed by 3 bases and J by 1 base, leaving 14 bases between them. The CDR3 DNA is TGTGCCAGCAGCTCGCCCCCCACGGGGTCCTACAATGAGCAGTTCTTC. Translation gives CASSSPPTGSYNEQFF.

CDR3 residues: CAWRKKGASFYEQYF. For the CDR3, the DNA is TGTGCCTGGAGAAAAAAGGGGGCTTCCTTCTACGAGCAGTACTTC. The V and J genes are TRBV30 and TRBJ2-7; 7 bases align to TRBD1. J gave up 3 bases and V 3 bases, and 11 bases lay outside the gene matches. The V gene's germline CDR1 is GTSNPN and CDR2 SVGIG (reference sequence). The CDR3 length is 15 residues.

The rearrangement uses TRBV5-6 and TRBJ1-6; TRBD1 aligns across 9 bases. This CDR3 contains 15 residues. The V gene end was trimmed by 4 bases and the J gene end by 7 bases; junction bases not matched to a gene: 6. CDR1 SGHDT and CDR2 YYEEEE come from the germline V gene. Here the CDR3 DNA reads TGTGCCAGCAGCGACCGGACAGGGGTGAATTCACCCCTCCACTTT. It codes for CASSDRTGVNSPLHF.

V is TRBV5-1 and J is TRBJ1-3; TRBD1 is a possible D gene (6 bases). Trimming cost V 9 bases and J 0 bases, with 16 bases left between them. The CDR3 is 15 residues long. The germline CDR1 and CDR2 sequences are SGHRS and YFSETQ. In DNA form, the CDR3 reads TGCGCCACCCTTACAGGGAAGAGCTCTGGAAACACCATATATTTT. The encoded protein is CATLTGKSSGNTIYF.

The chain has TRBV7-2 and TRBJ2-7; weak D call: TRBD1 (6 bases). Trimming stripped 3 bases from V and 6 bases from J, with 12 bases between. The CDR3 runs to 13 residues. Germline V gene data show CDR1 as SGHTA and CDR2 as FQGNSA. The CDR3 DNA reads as TGTGCCAGCAGCTTGATTGGACAGCGCGAGCAGTACTTC. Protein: CASSLIGQREQYF.

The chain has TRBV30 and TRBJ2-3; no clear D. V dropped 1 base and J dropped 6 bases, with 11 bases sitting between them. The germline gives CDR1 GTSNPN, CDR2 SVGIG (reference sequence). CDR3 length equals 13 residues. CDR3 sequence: CAWSGDVGDTQYF. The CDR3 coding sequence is TGTGCCTGGAGTGGAGACGTCGGGGATACGCAGTATTTT.

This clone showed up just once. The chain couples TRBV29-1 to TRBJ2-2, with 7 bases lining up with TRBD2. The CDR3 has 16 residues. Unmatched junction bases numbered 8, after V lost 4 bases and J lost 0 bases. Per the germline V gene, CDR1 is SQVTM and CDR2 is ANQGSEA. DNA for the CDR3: TGCAGCGTTGGGAATAGAGGACTAGCGAACACCGGGGAGCTGTTTTTT. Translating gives CSVGNRGLANTGELFF.

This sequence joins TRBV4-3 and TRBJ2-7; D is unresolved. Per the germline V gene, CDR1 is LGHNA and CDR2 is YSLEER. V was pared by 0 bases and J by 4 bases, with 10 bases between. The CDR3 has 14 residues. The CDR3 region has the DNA TGCGCCAGCAGCCAAGATGCGGAGAGATACGAGCAGTACTTC. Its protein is CASSQDAERYEQYF.

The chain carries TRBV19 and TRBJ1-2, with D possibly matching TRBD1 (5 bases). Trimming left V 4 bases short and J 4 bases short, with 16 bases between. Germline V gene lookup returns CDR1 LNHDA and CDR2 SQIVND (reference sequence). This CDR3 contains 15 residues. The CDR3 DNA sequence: TGTGCCAGTAGTAGCCGGGACTACCGCGGCTATGGCTACACCTTC. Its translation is CASSSRDYRGYGYTF.

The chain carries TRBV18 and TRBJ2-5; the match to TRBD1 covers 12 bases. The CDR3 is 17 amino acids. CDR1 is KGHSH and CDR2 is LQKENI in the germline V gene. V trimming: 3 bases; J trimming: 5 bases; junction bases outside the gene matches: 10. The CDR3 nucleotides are TGTGCCAGCTCACCTCCGGGACAGGGGGCGCGAGGGGAGACCCAGTACTTC. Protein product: CASSPPGQGARGETQYF.

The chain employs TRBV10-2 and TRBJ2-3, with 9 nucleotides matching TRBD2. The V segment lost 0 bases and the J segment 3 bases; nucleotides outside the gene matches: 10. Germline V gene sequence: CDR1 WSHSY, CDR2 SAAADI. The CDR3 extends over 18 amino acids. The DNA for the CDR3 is TGCGCCAGCAGTGAGTCCCGGCTAGCGGGAAGAAAGACAGATACGCAGTATTTT. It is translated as CASSESRLAGRKTDTQYF.

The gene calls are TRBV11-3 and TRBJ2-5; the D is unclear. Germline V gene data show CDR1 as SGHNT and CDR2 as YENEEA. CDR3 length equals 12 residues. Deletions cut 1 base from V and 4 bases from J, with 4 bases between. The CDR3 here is CASSLAGETQYF. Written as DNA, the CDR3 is TGTGCCAGCAGCTTAGCGGGAGAGACCCAGTACTTC.

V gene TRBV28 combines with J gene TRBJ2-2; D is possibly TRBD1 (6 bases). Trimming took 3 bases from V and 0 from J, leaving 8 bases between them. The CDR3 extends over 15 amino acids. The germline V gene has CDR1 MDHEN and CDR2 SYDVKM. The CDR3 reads CASSFGGANTGELFF. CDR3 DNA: TGTGCCAGCAGTTTTGGGGGCGCGAACACCGGGGAGCTGTTTTTT.

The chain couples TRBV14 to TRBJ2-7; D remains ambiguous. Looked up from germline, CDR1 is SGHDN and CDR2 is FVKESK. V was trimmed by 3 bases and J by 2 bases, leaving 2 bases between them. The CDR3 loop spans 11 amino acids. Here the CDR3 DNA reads TGTGCCAGCAGCCACACCTACGAGCAGTACTTC. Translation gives CASSHTYEQYF.

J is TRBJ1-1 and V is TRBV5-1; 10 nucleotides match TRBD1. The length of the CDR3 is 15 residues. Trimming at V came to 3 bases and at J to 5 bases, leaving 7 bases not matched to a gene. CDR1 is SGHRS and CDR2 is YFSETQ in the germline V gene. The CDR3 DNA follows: TGCGCCAGCAGCTCCACGACAGGGGGCTGGACTGAAGCTTTCTTT. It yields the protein CASSSTTGGWTEAFF. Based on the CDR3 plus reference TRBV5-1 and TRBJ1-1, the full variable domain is KAGVTQTPRYLIKTRGQQVTLSCSPISGHRSVSWYQQTPGQGLQFLFEYFSETQRNKGNFPGRFSGRQFSNSRSEMNVSTLELGDSALYLCASSSTTGGWTEAFFGQGTRLTVV.

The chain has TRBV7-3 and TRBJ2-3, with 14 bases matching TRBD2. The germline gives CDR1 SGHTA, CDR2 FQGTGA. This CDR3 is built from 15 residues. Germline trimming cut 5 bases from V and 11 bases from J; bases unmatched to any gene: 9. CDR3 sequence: CASSPMGLAGDLQYF. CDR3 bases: TGTGCCAGCAGCCCGATGGGACTAGCGGGGGATCTGCAGTATTTT.

This CDR3 is CASKEGQDRISTDTQYF. The CDR3 nucleotides are TGCGCCAGCAAGGAGGGACAGGACCGAATTAGCACAGATACGCAGTATTTT. The chain recombines TRBV10-2 with TRBJ2-3; 8 bases fit TRBD1. CDR3 length: 17 residues. CDR1 and CDR2 from the germline V gene are WSHSY and SAAADI. V shed 7 bases and J 0 bases; nucleotides not matched to a gene: 12.

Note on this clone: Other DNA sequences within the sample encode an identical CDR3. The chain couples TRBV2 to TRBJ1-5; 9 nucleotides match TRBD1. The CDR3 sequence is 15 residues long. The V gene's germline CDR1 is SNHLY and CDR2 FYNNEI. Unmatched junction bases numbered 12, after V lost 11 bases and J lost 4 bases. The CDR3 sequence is CASSGGQGGNQPQHF. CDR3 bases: TGTGCCTCTTCTGGGGGACAGGGTGGAAATCAGCCCCAGCATTTT.

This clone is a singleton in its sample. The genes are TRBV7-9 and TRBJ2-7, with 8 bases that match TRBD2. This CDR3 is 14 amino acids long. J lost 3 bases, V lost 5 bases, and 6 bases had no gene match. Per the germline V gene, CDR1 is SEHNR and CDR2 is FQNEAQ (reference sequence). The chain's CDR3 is CASSPGGVLYEQYF. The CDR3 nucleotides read TGTGCCAGCAGCCCGGGAGGGGTTCTCTACGAGCAGTACTTC.

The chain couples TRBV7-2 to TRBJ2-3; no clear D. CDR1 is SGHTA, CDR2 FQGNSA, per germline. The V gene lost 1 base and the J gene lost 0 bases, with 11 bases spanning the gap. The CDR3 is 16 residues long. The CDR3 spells CASSLVTFPSTDTQYF. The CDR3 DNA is TGTGCCAGCAGCTTAGTCACATTTCCTAGCACAGATACGCAGTATTTT. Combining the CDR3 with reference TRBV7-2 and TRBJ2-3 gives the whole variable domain GAGVSQSPSNKVTEKGKDVELRCDPISGHTALYWYRQSLGQGLEFLIYFQGNSAPDKSGLPSDRFSAERTGGSVSTLTIQRTQQEDSAVYLCASSLVTFPSTDTQYFGPGTRLTVL.

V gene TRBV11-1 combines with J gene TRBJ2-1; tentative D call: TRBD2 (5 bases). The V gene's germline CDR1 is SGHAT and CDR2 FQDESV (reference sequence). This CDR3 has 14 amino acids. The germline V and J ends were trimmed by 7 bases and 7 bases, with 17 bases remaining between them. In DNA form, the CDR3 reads TGTGCCAGCAATGAGGGCCCCACCATTAATGAGCAGTTCTTC. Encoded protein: CASNEGPTINEQFF.

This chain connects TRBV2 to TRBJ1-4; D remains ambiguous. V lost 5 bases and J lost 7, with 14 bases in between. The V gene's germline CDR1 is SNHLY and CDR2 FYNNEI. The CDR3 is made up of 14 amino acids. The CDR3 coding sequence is TGTGCCAGCAGTCCCTACCGCGGAAGTGAAAAACTGTTTTTT. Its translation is CASSPYRGSEKLFF.

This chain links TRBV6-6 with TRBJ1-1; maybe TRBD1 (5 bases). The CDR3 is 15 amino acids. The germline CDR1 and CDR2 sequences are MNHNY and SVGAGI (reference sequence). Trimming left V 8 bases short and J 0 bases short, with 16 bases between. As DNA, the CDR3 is TGTGCCAGCCTACGCGACACGGGGGTGAACACTGAAGCTTTCTTT. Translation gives CASLRDTGVNTEAFF.